Listed below are T cell receptor beta chains from one sample, sequenced in a study of shared clonotypes between healthy human individuals. Only in-frame clones appear in the TCRdb table, and some are missing; sequencing was by immunoSEQ multiplex PCR. Of about 2 million clones detected, 85% to 95% appear once; the ten largest clones hold more than 0.1%. The sequencing sample was made of naive CD4+ T cells sorted from blood. Receptor source: a man aged 18 to 35 in good health. Each CDR3 is given with its conserved first and last residue. The D gene is left open where the match is weak. Size values are once, few and many counts, or a class for expanded clones, and some rows have none.

size: .; D: .; length: 16; V: TRBV7-3; J: TRBJ2-3; DNA: TGTGCCAGCAGCTCCCGGGGACTGGACCCCACAGATACGCAGTATTTT; CDR3: CASSSRGLDPTDTQYF
size: .; D: .; length: 15; V: TRBV4-1; J: TRBJ1-2; DNA: TGCGCCAGCAGCCAAACTTCCTCGGAGGACTATGGCTACACCTTC; CDR3: CASSQTSSEDYGYTF
size: .; D: .; length: 15; V: TRBV5-6; J: TRBJ2-5; DNA: TGTGCCAGCAGCACGCGGACCCTTGGGAAAGAGACCCAGTACTTC; CDR3: CASSTRTLGKETQYF
size: .; D: .; length: 10; V: TRBV18; J: TRBJ2-1; DNA: TGTGCCAGCTCACTCAATGAGCAGTTCTTC; CDR3: CASSLNEQFF
size: .; D: .; length: 15; V: TRBV4-1; J: TRBJ2-5; DNA: TGCGCCAGCAGGCGTTCCGACAGGTTGCAAGAGACCCAGTACTTC; CDR3: CASRRSDRLQETQYF
size: .; D: TRBD1; length: 14; V: TRBV5-4; J: TRBJ1-6; DNA: TGTGCCAGCAGTTTGGACAGGGGGGAATCACCCCTCCACTTT; CDR3: CASSLDRGESPLHF
size: .; D: .; length: 12; V: TRBV11-2; J: TRBJ2-5; DNA: TGTGCCAGCAGCGTAGGGCCGCGGCCCCAGTACTTC; CDR3: CASSVGPRPQYF
size: .; D: .; length: 15; V: TRBV30; J: TRBJ2-3; DNA: TGTGCCTGGGATGTAGAGGGGGGGATATTAGATACGCAGTATTTT; CDR3: CAWDVEGGILDTQYF
size: few; D: .; length: 13; V: TRBV10-3; J: TRBJ1-3; DNA: TGTGCCGCCCGTGGCGCCTCTGGAAACACCATATATTTT; CDR3: CAARGASGNTIYF
size: .; D: .; length: 13; V: TRBV6-5; J: TRBJ2-5; DNA: TGTGCCAGCCAGACAGGGACTCTGGAGACCCAGTACTTC; CDR3: CASQTGTLETQYF
size: .; D: .; length: 12; V: TRBV6-6; J: TRBJ2-5; DNA: TGTGCCAGCAGTCTAGTGGTCGAGACCCAGTACTTC; CDR3: CASSLVVETQYF
size: .; D: .; length: 16; V: TRBV18; J: TRBJ1-2; DNA: TGTGCCAGCTCACCACCGTTGCGGGCAGGGGAGGGCGGCTACACCTTC; CDR3: CASSPPLRAGEGGYTF
size: .; D: TRBD1; length: 15; V: TRBV10-1; J: TRBJ2-1; DNA: TGCGCCAGCAGTGAGATCAGGGGGTCGTTAAGTGAGCAGTTCTTC; CDR3: CASSEIRGSLSEQFF
size: .; D: .; length: 13; V: TRBV10-1; J: TRBJ1-2; DNA: TGCGCCAGCAGTGGATCCGGGACGTCCGGCTACACCTTC; CDR3: CASSGSGTSGYTF